The 10 T cell receptor beta chains listed next were all sequenced from one sample in a study of Ad26.COV2.S vaccination and SARS-CoV-2 variants. Treatment here: some 19 received Ad26.COV2.S at low or high dose, single or two shots; about 5 received placebo; per-sample allocation not given. Sampling occurred on day 63 after the first vaccine or placebo injection. The repertoire was sequenced with immunoSEQ multiplex PCR; TCRdb's copy has only in-frame clones and lacks some. The sample records about 480,000 clones, roughly 85% being singletons. The sample consisted of peripheral blood, taken in a trial of Ad26.COV2.S vaccine versus placebo. These receptor sequences come from a person between 18 and 65 years old who received the Ad26.COV2.S COVID-19 vaccine or a placebo.

The V gene is TRBV9, the J gene TRBJ2-7; TRBD1 matches 9 bases. The V gene's germline CDR1 is SGDLS and CDR2 YYNGEE. The trim removed 4 bases at V and 9 bases at J, leaving 8 bases unmatched. This CDR3 has 13 amino acids. Here the CDR3 reads CASSTGTGYVQYF. CDR3 DNA: TGTGCCAGCAGCACCGGGACAGGGTATGTGCAGTACTTC. Looking up the rest from reference TRBV9 and TRBJ2-7 gives the full variable domain: DSGVTQTPKHLITATGQRVTLRCSPRSGDLSVYWYQQSLDQGLQFLIQYYNGEERAKGNILERFSAQQFPDLHSELNLSSLELGDSALYFCASSTGTGYVQYFGPGTRLTVT.

In its sample, this clone was seen once. This rearrangement joins TRBV7-2 to TRBJ2-3; a possible D gene is TRBD2 (5 bases). The CDR3 length is 18 residues. CDR1 and CDR2 from the germline V gene are SGHTA and FQGNSA. Trimming removed 1 base from V and 3 bases from J, with 20 bases in between. This CDR3 is CASSLGDGKELGTDTQYF. DNA for the CDR3: TGTGCCAGCAGCTTAGGTGACGGGAAGGAGCTGGGGACAGATACGCAGTATTTT.

This rearrangement joins TRBV7-2 to TRBJ2-1; 9 positions agree with TRBD2. The CDR3 has 15 residues. The V segment lost 8 bases and the J segment 0 bases; nucleotides outside the gene matches: 5. CDR1 is SGHTA, CDR2 FQGNSA, per germline. For the CDR3, the DNA is TGTGCCAGCTCAAAAGCGGGAGGCTCCTACAATGAGCAGTTCTTC. Amino acid sequence: CASSKAGGSYNEQFF.

The genes are TRBV19 and TRBJ2-4; no firm D call. This CDR3 contains 14 residues. The V and J ends lost 7 bases and 1 base respectively, with 11 bases between them. Germline V gene data show CDR1 as LNHDA and CDR2 as SQIVND (reference sequence). The CDR3 sequence: CASNPPWAKNIQYF. The CDR3 DNA sequence: TGTGCCAGTAACCCCCCTTGGGCCAAAAACATTCAGTACTTC.

V is TRBV16 and J is TRBJ2-1, with D perhaps TRBD2 (5 bases). V lost 0 bases, J lost 7 bases, and 13 bases lay in between. There are 15 residues in the CDR3. Germline V CDR1 and CDR2: KGHSY, FQNENV. The CDR3 sequence: CASSQSAGLNNEQFF. The CDR3 DNA reads TGTGCCAGCAGCCAATCGGCAGGACTGAATAATGAGCAGTTCTTC.

The V call is TRBV19, the J call TRBJ2-1, with no clear D. Per the germline V gene, CDR1 is LNHDA and CDR2 is SQIVND (reference sequence). The CDR3 covers 15 residues. Trimming left V 6 bases short and J 4 bases short, with 16 bases between. Here the CDR3 reads CASSPGDFRYNEQFF. In DNA form, the CDR3 reads TGTGCCAGTAGCCCGGGCGACTTTCGATACAATGAGCAGTTCTTC. Full variable domain (missing parts from reference TRBV19 and TRBJ2-1): DGGITQSPKYLFRKEGQNVTLSCEQNLNHDAMYWYRQDPGQGLRLIYYSQIVNDFQKGDIAEGYSVSREKKESFPLTVTSAQKNPTAFYLCASSPGDFRYNEQFFGPGTRLTVL.

As DNA, the CDR3 is TGTGCCAGCAGCCAAGAAAGCGGCAACTACGGCACAGATACGCAGTATTTT. This sequence encodes CASSQESGNYGTDTQYF. The V and J genes are TRBV4-2 and TRBJ2-3; D perhaps matches TRBD2 (5 bases). The CDR3 has 17 residues. In germline, CDR1 is LGHNA, CDR2 YNFKEQ. V lost 0 bases and J lost 1, with 14 bases in between.

The J gene is TRBJ1-2, the V gene TRBV2; no definite D call. The germline gives CDR1 SNHLY, CDR2 FYNNEI. The CDR3 is 13 residues long. The germline V and J ends were trimmed by 4 bases and 0 bases, with 6 bases remaining between them. The chain's CDR3 is CASSATANYGYTF. The CDR3 DNA is TGTGCCAGCAGTGCGACGGCTAACTATGGCTACACCTTC.

V usage is TRBV23-1 and J usage is TRBJ1-5, with 7 bases fitting TRBD1. TRBV23-1 is an open reading frame whose function is uncertain. CDR3 length equals 16 residues. J was trimmed by 6 bases and V by 3 bases; bases with no gene match: 11. In DNA, the CDR3 is TGCGCCAGCAGTCAGCCCAGGACAGGTAATTGTCAGCCCCAGCATTTT. It encodes CASSQPRTGNCQPQHF.

The rearrangement uses TRBV6-5 and TRBJ1-2; D might be TRBD1 (5 bases). The ends were cut back, 6 bases at V and 0 bases at J, with 14 bases in the middle. The length of the CDR3 is 15 residues. Germline values: CDR1 MNHEY, CDR2 SVGAGI. The CDR3 reads CASSPGTYANYGYTF. CDR3 DNA sequence: TGTGCCAGCAGCCCAGGGACGTACGCTAACTATGGCTACACCTTC.